This T cell receptor beta chain was sequenced for a study of tumor-infiltrating lymphocytes in primary liver carcinoma. A primer matching the constant region was used to make TCR beta cDNA from 500 to 600 ng of total RNA. What produced the TCR beta libraries was three nested multiplex PCR rounds using slightly modified ARM-PCR. TRBV1-TRBV30 forward primers paired with a C-beta reverse primer were used in the first two PCR rounds, which ran roughly 10 cycles each. One entry per CDR3 protein, called by TCRdb with MiXCR from the multiplex PCR reads. Of more than 150,000 distinct CDR3 sequences listed, about 55% were seen once; the top ten hold 65% to 80%. This clonotype was counted between two and nine times. This CDR3 comprises 16 residues. The J segment lost 6 bases and the V segment lost 0 bases, leaving 5 bases of the junction unmatched. Germline-derived CDR1 and CDR2 are MGHRA and YSYEKL. RNA was extracted from whole blood without cell sorting, alongside germline DNA.

The receptor was isolated from a man in his forties with primary liver carcinoma and hepatitis B virus infection. The sequenced sample consisted of peripheral blood. This chain links TRBV4-1 with TRBJ2-1; 10 nucleotides line up with TRBD2. The CDR3 region has the DNA TGCGCCAGCAGCCAAGAGGGGATAGCGGGAGGCAATGAGCAGTTCTTC. Protein sequence: CASSQEGIAGGNEQFF.